This T cell receptor beta chain emerged from a study of PD-L1 blockade in urothelial cancer. Study details: Patients arrived having already received 0 to 3 prior chemotherapy regimens.

Study-level results: Clonality of blood TCR below the median before treatment predicted better survival.

Details on this clone: Its specificity is unknown.

Each patient presented with locally advanced or metastatic urothelial carcinoma. With V trimmed by 6 bases and J by 8 bases, 8 bases remained unmatched. CDR1 SEHNR and CDR2 FQNEAQ come from the germline V gene (reference sequence). This CDR3 is 15 amino acids long. This table comes from immunoSEQ multiplex PCR, and its TCRdb copy is limited to in-frame clones, with some not included. This table holds around 40,000 clones, about 89% found once. This chain connects TRBV7-9 to TRBJ2-1; 12 bases are a match to TRBD1. Sequencing used PBMCs, obtained around atezolizumab (anti-PD-L1) treatment. The sequence came from a man in his fifties or sixties with urothelial cancer. CDR3 loop: CASRLSGTGGHEQFF. The CDR3 DNA sequence: TGTGCCAGCAGACTTAGCGGGACAGGGGGCCATGAGCAGTTCTTC.